The 23 T cell receptor beta chains in this list originate from one sample, sequenced in a study of blood T cells in healthy people across ages. Then a second PCR, running about 6 to 11 cycles, was carried out with a sample-barcoded 5' primer and a J-beta primer mix. A single record per CDR3 protein comes from TCRdb applying MiXCR to the 5' RACE reads. The sample includes about a million distinct CDR3 sequences, roughly 51% seen only once; the top ten take about a fifth. The specimen was blood. These receptors originate from a woman between 55 and 75 years old in good health.

The rearrangement joins TRBV3-1 to TRBJ2-3; D remains unclear. V gave up 1 base and J gave up 2 bases, with 10 bases separating them. The CDR3 extends over 15 amino acids. Germline values: CDR1 LGHDT, CDR2 YNNKEL (reference sequence). In nucleotides, the CDR3 is TGTGCCAGCAGCCAAGCCCCCCTGGACACAGATACGCAGTATTTT. This codes for CASSQAPLDTDTQYF.

This clonotype was counted between two and nine times. The gene calls are TRBV7-3 and TRBJ2-1; D assignment may be TRBD1 or TRBD2 (6 bases each). Germline-derived CDR1 and CDR2 are SGHTA and FQGTGA. The CDR3 totals 14 residues. With 5 bases removed from V and 5 bases from J, the gap between germline ends came to 13 bases. CDR3 amino acids: CASSPEGGDNEQFF. The CDR3 DNA follows: TGTGCCAGCAGCCCCGAGGGGGGCGACAATGAGCAGTTCTTC.

The rearrangement uses TRBV29-1 and TRBJ2-1; 9 positions agree with TRBD2. The CDR3 spans 17 residues. The germline V gene has CDR1 SQVTM and CDR2 ANQGSEA. The trim removed 1 base at V and 2 bases at J, leaving 9 bases unmatched. The CDR3 sequence is CSVEAVTSGGAYNEQFF. As DNA, the CDR3 is TGCAGCGTTGAAGCCGTGACTAGCGGAGGGGCCTACAATGAGCAGTTCTTC.

This clonotype was observed many times. The rearrangement uses TRBV3-1 and TRBJ2-1, with D possibly matching TRBD2 (6 bases). V lost 1 base, J lost 13 bases, and 8 bases lay in between. The CDR3 contains 11 residues. Per germline, CDR1 LGHDT and CDR2 YNNKEL (reference sequence). Here the CDR3 reads CASSQGDFQFF. The CDR3 DNA reads TGTGCCAGCAGCCAAGGGGACTTTCAGTTCTTC.

In this sample, this clonotype turned up a few times. J is TRBJ2-7 and V is TRBV6-1, with TRBD1 identical over 11 bases. The CDR3 contains 14 residues. Unmatched junction bases numbered 3, after V lost 6 bases and J lost 2 bases. The germline CDR1 and CDR2 sequences are MNHNS and SASEGT. DNA of the CDR3: TGTGCCAGCAGATCGGGACAGGGGGCCTACGAGCAGTACTTC. The encoded protein is CASRSGQGAYEQYF.

This chain links TRBV29-1 with TRBJ2-4; 9 bases fit TRBD1. V gave up 6 bases and J gave up 13 bases; unmatched junction bases: 16. Germline CDR1 SQVTM, CDR2 ANQGSEA. The CDR3 contains 14 residues. The CDR3 loop is CSVATGGGSHGQYF. The CDR3 bases are TGCAGCGTGGCAACAGGGGGCGGTAGTCACGGGCAGTACTTC.

This clonotype has a handful of counts. This chain links TRBV10-1 with TRBJ2-7, with a possible D match to TRBD2 (6 bases). V lost 4 bases and J lost 2, with 15 bases in between. Germline-derived CDR1 and CDR2 are WNHNN and SYGVQD (reference sequence). This CDR3 spans 15 amino acids. For the CDR3, the DNA is TGCGCCAGCAGTGGTCGTGATGGCGGGGCCTACGAGCAGTACTTC. As protein: CASSGRDGGAYEQYF.

The V gene is TRBV10-3, the J gene TRBJ2-7; tentatively, D is TRBD2 (5 bases). CDR3 size: 16 residues. Trimming took 4 bases from V and 7 from J, leaving 23 bases between them. Germline V gene lookup returns CDR1 ENHRY and CDR2 SYGVKD. The CDR3, as DNA: TGTGCCATCAGTGGAGGGCTAGTCCACTTGAACAATGAGCAGTACTTC. This sequence encodes CAISGGLVHLNNEQYF.

V is TRBV24-1 and J is TRBJ2-1; 9 positions agree with TRBD2. Germline loops: CDR1 KGHDR, CDR2 SFDVKD. V trimming: 4 bases; J trimming: 10 bases; junction bases outside the gene matches: 7. The CDR3 contains 14 residues. The CDR3 DNA reads TGTGCCACCAGTGAATCCGGACTAGCGTGGGAGCAGTTCTTC. It specifies CATSESGLAWEQFF.

The chain uses TRBV6-5 and TRBJ2-5, with TRBD2 as a possible D gene (5 bases). Near its end, the DNA agrees better with TRBJ2-7, so the J call may be wrong. The CDR3 has 12 amino acids. Germline V CDR1 and CDR2: MNHEY, SVGAGI. The CDR3 nucleotides are TGTGCCAGCAGTGAGCGGACGGGCGAGCAGTACTTC. Residues: CASSERTGEQYF.

This clonotype was observed a handful of times. This chain links TRBV4-1 with TRBJ1-5; TRBD1 aligns across 7 bases. Unmatched junction bases numbered 8, after V lost 3 bases and J lost 0 bases. CDR3 size: 17 residues. From germline, CDR1 is MGHRA and CDR2 YSYEKL. The CDR3 DNA reads TGCGCCAGCAGCCAGGGGACAGATACCTATAGCAATCAGCCCCAGCATTTT. Protein: CASSQGTDTYSNQPQHF.

The gene calls are TRBV20-1 and TRBJ2-3; D gene ambiguous. Trimming took off 1 base at V and 2 bases at J, with 19 bases between the two ends. Germline V CDR1 and CDR2: DFQATT, SNEGSKA (reference sequence). The CDR3 is made up of 17 amino acids. In DNA, the CDR3 is TGCAGTGCTAGAGGCCCCCTCCGTAAGGGCCCCACAGATACGCAGTATTTT. Its translation is CSARGPLRKGPTDTQYF.

A few counts support this clonotype. J is TRBJ2-7 and V is TRBV10-3; D gene ambiguous. The V gene's germline CDR1 is ENHRY and CDR2 SYGVKD. The CDR3 runs 14 residues. V lost 4 bases, J lost 4 bases, and 14 bases lay in between. The CDR3 reads CAISASGRQYEQYF. CDR3 in DNA: TGTGCCATCAGTGCTTCAGGACGGCAATACGAGCAGTACTTC.

This clonotype was counted many times. The chain has TRBV7-9 and TRBJ2-1; D is uncertain. This CDR3 comprises 15 residues. V was pared by 3 bases and J by 9 bases, with 18 bases between. Germline V gene data show CDR1 as SEHNR and CDR2 as FQNEAQ (reference sequence). The CDR3 here is CASSFLDPSAGEQFF. The CDR3 DNA follows: TGTGCCAGCAGCTTTCTGGACCCATCCGCCGGTGAGCAGTTCTTC.

CDR3 amino acids: CASSDRRGAEETQYF. CDR3 DNA: TGTGCCAGCAGTGATCGACGGGGAGCAGAGGAGACCCAGTACTTC. The V gene is TRBV5-4, the J gene TRBJ2-7; weak D call: TRBD2 (5 bases). Gene TRBJ2-5 matches the end of the DNA better, so the J call may be wrong. The CDR3 covers 15 residues. Germline CDR1 is SGHNT and CDR2 is YYREEE (reference sequence).

This chain connects TRBV7-9 to TRBJ2-1; 7 nucleotides line up with TRBD1. The CDR3 has 16 residues. Germline V CDR1 and CDR2: SEHNR, FQNEAQ (reference sequence). Trimming took 5 bases from V and 3 from J; bases not matched to a gene: 10. CDR3 sequence: CASSIYRDSLYNEQFF. As DNA, the CDR3 is TGTGCCAGCAGCATCTACCGGGACAGCCTCTACAATGAGCAGTTCTTC.

The genes are TRBV28 and TRBJ2-7; 7 bases are shared with TRBD2. The V gene end was trimmed by 4 bases and the J gene end by 3 bases; junction bases not matched to a gene: 9. The CDR3 length is 15 residues. CDR1 and CDR2 (germline): MDHEN, SYDVKM. The CDR3 loop is CASSSATSFVYEQYF. The CDR3 DNA follows: TGTGCCAGCAGTTCAGCGACTAGCTTCGTCTACGAGCAGTACTTC.

The CDR3 DNA reads TGTGCCAGCAAGAAATCCGGGACTAGTAGGTCCTACGAGCAGTACTTC. Translating it yields CASKKSGTSRSYEQYF. This chain uses TRBV6-2 or TRBV6-3 with TRBJ2-7, with 8 bases that match TRBD2. CDR1 MNHEY and CDR2 SVGEGT come from the germline V gene. This CDR3 has 16 residues. With 7 bases clipped from V and 1 base from J, the junction kept 12 bases outside the gene matches.

J is TRBJ2-7 and V is TRBV30; no definite D call. CDR1 GTSNPN and CDR2 SVGIG come from the germline V gene (reference sequence). This CDR3 is 11 amino acids long. V was cut by 8 bases and J by 2 bases, with 10 bases left in between. CDR3 nucleotides: TGTGCCCTGGAGAAGGCCTACGAGCAGTACTTC. As protein: CALEKAYEQYF.

This clonotype turned up a few times. The J gene is TRBJ2-1, the V gene TRBV28; 9 bases align to TRBD2. CDR3 length: 13 amino acids. V shed 7 bases and J 4 bases; nucleotides not matched to a gene: 2. Germline V gene sequence: CDR1 MDHEN, CDR2 SYDVKM. In nucleotides, the CDR3 is TGTGCCAGCATTAGCGGGAGTTACAATGAGCAGTTCTTC. This codes for CASISGSYNEQFF.

The rearrangement joins TRBV30 to TRBJ1-1, with 11 bases matching TRBD1. The germline V gene has CDR1 GTSNPN and CDR2 SVGIG (reference sequence). V shed 5 bases, J shed 8 bases, and the junction held 7 bases outside the gene matches. The CDR3 contains 13 residues. The DNA of the CDR3 is TGTGCCTGGGGTACCGGGACAGGGGGAGAAGCTTTCTTT. Translation gives CAWGTGTGGEAFF.

This clonotype was observed a handful of times. The chain has TRBV25-1 and TRBJ2-3; the match to TRBD2 covers 13 bases. V gave up 6 bases and J gave up 5 bases; unmatched junction bases: 8. The CDR3 runs to 16 residues. CDR1 and CDR2 (germline): MGHDK, SYGVNS. The CDR3 coding sequence is TGTGCCAGCAGGGCCGGACTAGCGGGAGCAGAAGATACGCAGTATTTT. Translated: CASRAGLAGAEDTQYF.

This chain joins TRBV2 and TRBJ2-5; 9 nucleotides align to TRBD2. The better agreement between TRBJ2-7 and the DNA end casts doubt on the J call. Looked up from germline, CDR1 is SNHLY and CDR2 is FYNNEI. CDR3 size: 16 residues. The CDR3 reads CASSGLASGTSSEQYF. CDR3 coding DNA: TGTGCCAGCAGTGGACTTGCCTCCGGGACTAGCTCCGAGCAGTACTTC.